This T cell receptor beta chain was observed in a study of cytomegalovirus exposure and HLA in healthy donors. Study results and caveats: Whilst most TCR sequences proved rare, a subset of public TCRs occurred across many donors. The study flagged 150 to 200 TCR beta chains as cytomegalovirus-associated.

A remark on this clone: Antigen specificity is unknown.

J was trimmed by 3 bases and V by 9 bases; bases with no gene match: 7. Germline lookup yields CDR1 ENHRY and CDR2 SYGVKD. The CDR3 is 14 residues long. Sequencing used immunoSEQ multiplex PCR; TCRdb keeps in-frame clones, though not all of them. The sample has some 170,000 clones, around nine tenths seen once. These donors were members of the approximately 110-subject validation cohort, a group separate from the approximately 700-subject first cohort. The sequence derives from a man under 40 in good health and CMV-seropositive. Material for sequencing was PBMCs. The gene calls are TRBV10-3 and TRBJ2-1; 8 bases map to TRBD1. The CDR3 bases are TGTGCCATACTAAACAGGGGGAGCTACAATGAGCAGTTCTTC. It translates to CAILNRGSYNEQFF.